Listed below are T cell receptor beta chains from one sample, sequenced in a study of blood T cell repertoires in COVID-19. Sequencing was performed with immunoSEQ multiplex PCR; in TCRdb, only in-frame clones are kept and a portion is missing. The data contain under 130,000 clones, about 87% of them singletons. The sequencing sample was made of peripheral blood. The source of these receptors is a human donor in a cohort sampled during active or convalescent COVID-19. Each CDR3 is given with its conserved first and last residue. D genes are given only for firm matches. Expanded clones get a size class; other rows say once, few or many, or leave the size out.

clone size: few
D gene: NA
V gene: TRBV3-1/TRBV3-2
J gene: TRBJ2-5
CDR3 protein: CASAGGGGRETQYF
CDR3 DNA: TGTGCCAGCGCAGGGGGCGGGGGTAGGGAGACCCAGTACTTC

clone size: NA
D gene: NA
V gene: TRBV11-2
J gene: TRBJ1-3
CDR3 protein: CASSTGGRTYGNTIYF
CDR3 DNA: TGTGCCAGCAGCACGGGGGGCCGGACATACGGAAACACCATATATTTT

clone size: NA
D gene: TRBD1
V gene: TRBV7-9
J gene: TRBJ1-1
CDR3 protein: CASSSSGGYTEAFF
CDR3 DNA: TGTGCCAGCAGCTCGTCAGGGGGCTACACTGAAGCTTTCTTT

clone size: NA
D gene: TRBD1
V gene: TRBV5-1
J gene: TRBJ2-5
CDR3 protein: CASRSGTAKETQYF
CDR3 DNA: TGCGCCAGCAGATCCGGGACAGCGAAAGAGACCCAGTACTTC

clone size: NA
D gene: TRBD1
V gene: TRBV30
J gene: TRBJ1-1
CDR3 protein: CAWTLLDRAGGEAFF
CDR3 DNA: TGTGCCTGGACCCTTCTCGACAGGGCAGGAGGGGAAGCTTTCTTT

clone size: few
D gene: TRBD1
V gene: TRBV5-1
J gene: TRBJ1-2
CDR3 protein: CASSTGQAKGYTF
CDR3 DNA: TGCGCCAGCAGCACCGGACAGGCGAAGGGCTACACCTTC

clone size: NA
D gene: TRBD1
V gene: TRBV5-1
J gene: TRBJ2-3
CDR3 protein: CASSSGTGTDTQYF
CDR3 DNA: TGCGCCAGCAGCTCCGGGACAGGTACAGATACGCAGTATTTT

clone size: NA
D gene: NA
V gene: TRBV11-3
J gene: TRBJ1-2
CDR3 protein: CASSRGYGYTF
CDR3 DNA: TGTGCCAGCAGCCGCGGCTATGGCTACACCTTC

clone size: NA
D gene: NA
V gene: TRBV6-1
J gene: TRBJ2-3
CDR3 protein: CASSEPWTSSTDTQYF
CDR3 DNA: TGTGCCAGCAGTGAGCCCTGGACATCTAGCACAGATACGCAGTATTTT

clone size: NA
D gene: TRBD1
V gene: TRBV2
J gene: TRBJ1-1
CDR3 protein: CASTRDRGTSEAFF
CDR3 DNA: TGTGCCAGCACTAGGGACAGGGGGACTTCTGAAGCTTTCTTT

clone size: NA
D gene: TRBD1
V gene: TRBV19
J gene: TRBJ1-2
CDR3 protein: CASSEKTGGYYGYTF
CDR3 DNA: TGTGCCAGTAGCGAAAAGACAGGGGGATACTATGGCTACACCTTC

clone size: NA
D gene: NA
V gene: TRBV12-3/TRBV12-4
J gene: TRBJ1-3
CDR3 protein: CASSLATGNTIYF
CDR3 DNA: TGTGCCAGCAGTTTAGCGACAGGAAACACCATATATTTT

clone size: once
D gene: NA
V gene: TRBV19
J gene: TRBJ1-1
CDR3 protein: CASSIGRVTSSGGAFF
CDR3 DNA: TGTGCCAGTAGTATAGGGCGTGTCACCAGCTCAGGAGGAGCTTTCTTT

clone size: NA
D gene: NA
V gene: TRBV19
J gene: TRBJ2-4
CDR3 protein: CASSPGTRLAKNIQYF
CDR3 DNA: TGTGCCAGTAGTCCCGGGACAAGACTAGCCAAAAACATTCAGTACTTC

clone size: NA
D gene: NA
V gene: TRBV27
J gene: TRBJ1-1
CDR3 protein: CASSLVGGPPEAFF
CDR3 DNA: TGTGCCAGCAGTTTAGTCGGTGGGCCGCCTGAAGCTTTCTTT

clone size: NA
D gene: TRBD1
V gene: TRBV9
J gene: TRBJ1-4
CDR3 protein: CASSFQDRGRDEKLFF
CDR3 DNA: TGTGCCAGCAGCTTTCAAGACAGGGGGCGGGATGAAAAACTGTTTTTT

clone size: NA
D gene: NA
V gene: TRBV10-3
J gene: TRBJ1-2
CDR3 protein: CAISDNRDYGYTF
CDR3 DNA: TGTGCCATCAGTGATAACAGGGACTATGGCTACACCTTC

clone size: NA
D gene: NA
V gene: TRBV6-2/TRBV6-3
J gene: TRBJ2-3
CDR3 protein: CASSHGGTQYF
CDR3 DNA: TGTGCCAGCAGCCACGGCGGTACGCAGTATTTT

clone size: NA
D gene: TRBD2
V gene: TRBV5-1
J gene: TRBJ2-5
CDR3 protein: CASSLSVLAGAYQETQYF
CDR3 DNA: TGCGCCAGCAGCTTGTCCGTACTAGCGGGGGCGTACCAAGAGACCCAGTACTTC

clone size: NA
D gene: NA
V gene: TRBV7-8
J gene: TRBJ1-2
CDR3 protein: CASSLATGTNGYTF
CDR3 DNA: TGTGCCAGCAGCTTAGCCACAGGGACGAATGGCTACACCTTC

clone size: NA
D gene: NA
V gene: TRBV19
J gene: TRBJ1-5
CDR3 protein: CASSFTGRPSNQPQHF
CDR3 DNA: TGTGCCAGTAGCTTCACAGGGAGACCCAGCAATCAGCCCCAGCATTTT

clone size: NA
D gene: NA
V gene: TRBV11-3
J gene: TRBJ2-7
CDR3 protein: CASSLGRTVADEQYF
CDR3 DNA: TGTGCCAGCAGCTTAGGTCGGACTGTCGCAGACGAGCAGTACTTC

clone size: NA
D gene: TRBD1
V gene: TRBV5-6
J gene: TRBJ2-7
CDR3 protein: CASSRPGQGYEQYF
CDR3 DNA: TGTGCCAGCAGCCGCCCGGGACAGGGCTACGAGCAGTACTTC

clone size: NA
D gene: TRBD2
V gene: TRBV5-5
J gene: TRBJ2-3
CDR3 protein: CASSLEGLAGNTDTQYF
CDR3 DNA: TGTGCCAGCAGCTTGGAGGGGTTAGCGGGGAACACAGATACGCAGTATTTT

clone size: NA
D gene: NA
V gene: TRBV9
J gene: TRBJ1-6
CDR3 protein: CASSYNRDSPLHF
CDR3 DNA: TGTGCCAGCAGCTATAACAGAGATTCACCCCTCCACTTT